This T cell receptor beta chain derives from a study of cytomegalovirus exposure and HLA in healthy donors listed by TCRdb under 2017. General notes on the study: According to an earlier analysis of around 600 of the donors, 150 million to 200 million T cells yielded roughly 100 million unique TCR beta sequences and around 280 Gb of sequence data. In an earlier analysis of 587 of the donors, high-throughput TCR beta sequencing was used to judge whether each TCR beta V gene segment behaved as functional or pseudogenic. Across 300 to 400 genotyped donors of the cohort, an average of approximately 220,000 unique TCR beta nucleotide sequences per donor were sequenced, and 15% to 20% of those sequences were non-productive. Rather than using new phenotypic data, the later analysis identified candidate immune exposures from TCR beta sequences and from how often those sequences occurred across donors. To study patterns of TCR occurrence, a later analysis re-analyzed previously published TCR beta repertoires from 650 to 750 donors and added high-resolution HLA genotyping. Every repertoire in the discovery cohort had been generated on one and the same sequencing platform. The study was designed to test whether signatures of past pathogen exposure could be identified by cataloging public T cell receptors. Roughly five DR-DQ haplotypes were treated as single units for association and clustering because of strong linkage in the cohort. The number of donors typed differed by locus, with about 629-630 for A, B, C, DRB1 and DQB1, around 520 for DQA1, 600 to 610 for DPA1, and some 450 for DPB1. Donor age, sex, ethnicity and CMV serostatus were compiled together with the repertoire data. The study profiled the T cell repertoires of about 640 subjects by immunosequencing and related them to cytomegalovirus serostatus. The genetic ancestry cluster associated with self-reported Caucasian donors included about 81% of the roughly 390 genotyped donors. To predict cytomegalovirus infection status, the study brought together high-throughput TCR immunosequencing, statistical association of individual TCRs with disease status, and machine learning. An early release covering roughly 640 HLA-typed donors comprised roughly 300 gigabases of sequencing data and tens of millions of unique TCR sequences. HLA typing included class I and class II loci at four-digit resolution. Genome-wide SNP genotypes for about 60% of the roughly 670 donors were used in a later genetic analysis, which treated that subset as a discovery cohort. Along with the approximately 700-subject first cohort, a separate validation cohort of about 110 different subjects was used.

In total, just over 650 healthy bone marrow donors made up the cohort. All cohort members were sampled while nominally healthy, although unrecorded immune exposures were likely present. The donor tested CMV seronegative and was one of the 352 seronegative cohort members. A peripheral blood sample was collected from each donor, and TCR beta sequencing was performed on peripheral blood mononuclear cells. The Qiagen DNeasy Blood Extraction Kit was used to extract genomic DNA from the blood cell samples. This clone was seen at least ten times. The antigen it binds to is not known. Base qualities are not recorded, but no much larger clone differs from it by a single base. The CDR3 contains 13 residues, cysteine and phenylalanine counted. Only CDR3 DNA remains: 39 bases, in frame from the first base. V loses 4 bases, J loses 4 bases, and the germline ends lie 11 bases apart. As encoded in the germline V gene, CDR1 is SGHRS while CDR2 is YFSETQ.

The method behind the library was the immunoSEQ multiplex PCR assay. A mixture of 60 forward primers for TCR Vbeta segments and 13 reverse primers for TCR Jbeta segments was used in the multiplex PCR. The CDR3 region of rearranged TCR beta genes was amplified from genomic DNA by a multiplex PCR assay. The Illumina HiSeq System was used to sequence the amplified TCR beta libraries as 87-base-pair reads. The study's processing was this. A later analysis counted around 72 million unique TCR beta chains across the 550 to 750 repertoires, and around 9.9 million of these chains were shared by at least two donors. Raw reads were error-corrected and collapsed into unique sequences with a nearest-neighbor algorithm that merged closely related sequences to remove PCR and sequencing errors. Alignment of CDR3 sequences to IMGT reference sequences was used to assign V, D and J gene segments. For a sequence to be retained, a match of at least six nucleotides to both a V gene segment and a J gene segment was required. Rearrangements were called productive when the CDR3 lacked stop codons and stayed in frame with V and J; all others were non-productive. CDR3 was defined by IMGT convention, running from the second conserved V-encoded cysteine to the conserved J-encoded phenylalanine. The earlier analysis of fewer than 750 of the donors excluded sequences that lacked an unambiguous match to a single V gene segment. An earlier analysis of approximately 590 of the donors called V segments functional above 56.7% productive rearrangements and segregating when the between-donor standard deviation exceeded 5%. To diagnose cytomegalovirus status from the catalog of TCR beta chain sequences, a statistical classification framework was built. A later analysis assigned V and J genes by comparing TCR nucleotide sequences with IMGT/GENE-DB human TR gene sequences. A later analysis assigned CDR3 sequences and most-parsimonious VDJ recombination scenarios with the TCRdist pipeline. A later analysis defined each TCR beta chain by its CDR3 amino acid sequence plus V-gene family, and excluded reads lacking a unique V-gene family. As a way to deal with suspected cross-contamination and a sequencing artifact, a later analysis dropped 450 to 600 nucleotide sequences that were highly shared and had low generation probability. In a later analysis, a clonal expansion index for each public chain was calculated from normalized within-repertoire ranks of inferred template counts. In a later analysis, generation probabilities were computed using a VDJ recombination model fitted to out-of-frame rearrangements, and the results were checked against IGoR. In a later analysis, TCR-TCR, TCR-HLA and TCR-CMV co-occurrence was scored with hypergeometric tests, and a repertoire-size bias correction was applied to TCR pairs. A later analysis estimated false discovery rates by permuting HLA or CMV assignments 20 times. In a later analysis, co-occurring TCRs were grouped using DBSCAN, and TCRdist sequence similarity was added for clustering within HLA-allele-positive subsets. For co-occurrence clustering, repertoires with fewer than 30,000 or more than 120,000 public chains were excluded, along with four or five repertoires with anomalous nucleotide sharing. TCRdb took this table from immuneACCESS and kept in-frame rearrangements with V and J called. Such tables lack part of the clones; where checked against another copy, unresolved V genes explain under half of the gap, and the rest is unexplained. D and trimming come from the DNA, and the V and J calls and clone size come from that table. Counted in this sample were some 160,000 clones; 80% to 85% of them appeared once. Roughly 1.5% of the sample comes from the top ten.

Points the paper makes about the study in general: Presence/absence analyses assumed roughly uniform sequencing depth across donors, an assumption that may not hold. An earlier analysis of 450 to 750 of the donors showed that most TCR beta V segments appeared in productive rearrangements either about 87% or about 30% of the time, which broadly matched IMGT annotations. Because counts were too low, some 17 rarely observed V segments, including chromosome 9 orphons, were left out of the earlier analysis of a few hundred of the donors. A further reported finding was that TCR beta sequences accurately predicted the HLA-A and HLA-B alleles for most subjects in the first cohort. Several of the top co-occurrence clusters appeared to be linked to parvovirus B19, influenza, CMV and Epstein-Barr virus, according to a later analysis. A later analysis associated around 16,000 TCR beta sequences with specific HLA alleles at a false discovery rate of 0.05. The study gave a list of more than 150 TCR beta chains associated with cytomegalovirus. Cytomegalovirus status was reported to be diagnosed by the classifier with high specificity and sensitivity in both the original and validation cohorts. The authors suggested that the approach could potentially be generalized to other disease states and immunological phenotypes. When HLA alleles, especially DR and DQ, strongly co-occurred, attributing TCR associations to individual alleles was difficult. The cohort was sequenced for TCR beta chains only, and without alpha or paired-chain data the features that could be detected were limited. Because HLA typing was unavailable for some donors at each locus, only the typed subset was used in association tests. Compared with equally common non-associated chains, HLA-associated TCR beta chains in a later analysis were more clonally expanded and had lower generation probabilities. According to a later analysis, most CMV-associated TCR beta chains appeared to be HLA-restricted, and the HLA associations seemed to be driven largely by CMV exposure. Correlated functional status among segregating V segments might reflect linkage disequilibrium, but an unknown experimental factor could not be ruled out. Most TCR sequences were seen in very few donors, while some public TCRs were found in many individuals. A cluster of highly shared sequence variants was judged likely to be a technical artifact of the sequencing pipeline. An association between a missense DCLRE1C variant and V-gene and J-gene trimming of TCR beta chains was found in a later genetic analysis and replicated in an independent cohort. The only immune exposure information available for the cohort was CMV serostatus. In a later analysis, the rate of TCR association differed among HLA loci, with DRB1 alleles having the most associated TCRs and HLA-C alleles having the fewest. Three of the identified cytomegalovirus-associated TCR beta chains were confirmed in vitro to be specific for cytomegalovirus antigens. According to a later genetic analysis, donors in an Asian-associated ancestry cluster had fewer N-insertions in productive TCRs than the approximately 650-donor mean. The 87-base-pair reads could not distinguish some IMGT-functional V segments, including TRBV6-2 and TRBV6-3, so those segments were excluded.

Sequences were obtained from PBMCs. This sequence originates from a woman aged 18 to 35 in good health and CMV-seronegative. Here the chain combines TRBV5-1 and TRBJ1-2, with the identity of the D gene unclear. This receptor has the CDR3 CASSSGLAYGYTF. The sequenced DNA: TGCGCCAGCAGCAGCGGGCTGGCCTATGGCTACACCTTC.